The sequence of this T cell receptor (beta chain) was determined in a study of T cells in Graves' hyperthyroidism and ophthalmopathy. Germline V gene lookup returns CDR1 SNHLY and CDR2 FYNNEI. CDR3 length equals 15 residues. Amplified TCR beta CDR3 regions came from RNA transcripts. HTBI primers were employed in a first-round RT-PCR of the TCR CDR3. Via MiXCR, TCRdb re-called the multiplex PCR reads, giving one row per CDR3 protein. The data hold nearly 750,000 distinct CDR3 sequences, with 30% to 40% observed a single time. As concerns this clonotype: The junction and the germline gene differ at one end; a read error may be behind it.

The specimen sequenced was blood. The J gene is TRBJ2-7, the V gene TRBV2; 9 bases align to TRBD2. This TCR was recovered from a woman between 35 and 50 years old with Graves' hyperthyroidism. DNA of the CDR3: TGTGCCAGCAGAGAGTTTAGCGGGAGTATATACGAGCACTACTTC. Its translation: CASREFSGSIYEHYF.